The entry below describes one T cell receptor (beta chain). The CDR3 length is 13 residues. CDR1 is SQVTM, CDR2 ANQGSEA, per germline. The V segment lost 7 bases and the J segment 1 base; nucleotides outside the gene matches: 4. The record originates from a study of CD8 T cells in Susac syndrome. Reverse transcription used about 0.45 to 1 ug RNA and random hexamers. TCRdb reprocessed the immunoSEQ multiplex PCR reads with MiXCR, giving one entry per CDR3 protein. The sample shows 250,000 to 300,000 distinct CDR3 sequences, roughly 85% of them seen only once. This sequence originates from a human donor with multiple sclerosis. The sequenced material came from CD8+ T cells from PBMCs. V is TRBV29-1 and J is TRBJ1-1, with TRBD1 identical over 9 bases. The CDR3 sequence: CSGWTGANTEAFF. CDR3 DNA: TGCAGCGGATGGACAGGGGCGAACACTGAAGCTTTCTTT.